Listed here is a single T cell receptor beta chain. Its antigen has not been determined. No base qualities exist here, and no much larger clone lies one base off it. This specimen belongs to a study of blood T cell repertoires in COVID-19 (dated by TCRdb to 2020 to 2021). Background for the entire study: Samples from collaborators originated in the United States, Italy and Spain and spanned both the acute and convalescent phases of COVID-19. Subjects who had been exposed to COVID-19, were actively infected with it, or had recovered from it provided the deeply sampled blood TCRbeta repertoires that made up the dataset. A freely available public database, intended as a resource for researchers studying the immune response to SARS-CoV-2, is where the repertoires were released. The prospective study material was composed of cDNA or gDNA derived from T cells, B-cell-depleted T cells, or PBMCs. A de-identified subject ID, COVID-19 status, age in years and sex were almost always included in the sample metadata. Where available, HLA class I and class II types were taken from metadata supplied by the sample provider and were not determined by assay-based typing. Samples were obtained from the ongoing ImmuneRACE study (first 160 participants) and from over a thousand subjects provided by 6 global collaborators. What the study reported, not specific to this receptor: How much clinical and demographic metadata was included differed by source and by participant, and the metadata was provided uncurated.

The CDR3 contains 14 residues, cysteine and phenylalanine counted. Only the CDR3 portion is preserved as DNA: 42 bases, with reading frame beginning at the first base. V is pared back by 6 bases and J by 7 bases, with 19 bases lying between the germline termini. According to the germline V gene, CDR1 reads MDHEN and CDR2 reads SYDVKM. TCRbeta CDR3 regions were amplified from genomic DNA by means of the immunoSEQ Assay, a bias-controlled multiplex PCR. Per the authors' processing: Nucleated cell counts per sample were estimated from amplification of reference gene primers within the assay. Sequence reads were collapsed and filtered to measure the absolute abundance of every unique TCRbeta CDR3 rearrangement. For each sample, productive Simpson clonality was calculated by taking the square root of Simpson's diversity index across productive rearrangements. The source is immuneACCESS, and TCRdb retained only in-frame sequences with V and J called. Part of the clones is not carried over; for the studies checked, unresolved V genes explain less than half of this, and the remainder is unexplained. Clone size and the V and J calls come from that table; the DNA yielded D and trimming. The table for this sample lists 200,000 to 250,000 clones; roughly 86% of them were counted only once. Together, the top ten hold less than 3.5% of the sample.

The collaborating institutions used their own protocols to collect whole blood in K2EDTA tubes. For TCRbeta analysis, collaborator samples were shipped as frozen whole blood, as isolated PBMCs, or as DNA extracted from either sample type. Sequenced sample: peripheral blood. The origin of this receptor is a woman aged 55-70 years with acute or convalescent COVID-19. The sequence is built from TRBV28 and TRBJ2-7; perhaps TRBD1 is the D gene, with 6 bases matching. Here the CDR3 is given as CASSPPTGLGEQYF. The nucleotide sequence reads as follows: TGTGCCAGCAGCCCTCCAACAGGGTTAGGGGAGCAGTACTTC.